One TCR beta chain is described in this entry. The target antigen is unknown. From the approximately 120-subject validation cohort, which was separate from the roughly 670-subject first cohort, the donors were drawn. The sample originates from a study of cytomegalovirus exposure and HLA in healthy donors. For the study at large: It was reported in a later analysis that the same platform had been used for the roughly 130 validation repertoires as for the 666 first-cohort repertoires. Study results and limitations: Under in vitro conditions, a few CMV-associated chains were confirmed as specific for CMV antigens.

CDR3 length equals 14 residues. V was trimmed by 1 base and J by 3 bases, leaving 7 bases between them. The germline V gene has CDR1 MGHRA and CDR2 YSYEKL. Clones were read by immunoSEQ multiplex PCR, and TCRdb kept only the in-frame ones, dropping some. The data contain around 300,000 clones, 70% to 90% of them singletons. Sequenced sample: PBMCs. V is TRBV4-1 and J is TRBJ1-5, with D tentatively TRBD1 (6 bases). The receptor's source is a woman aged 18-30 years in good health and CMV-seronegative. This chain's CDR3 is CASSQGDNNQPQHF. For the CDR3, the DNA is TGCGCCAGCAGCCAAGGGGACAACAATCAGCCCCAGCATTTT.